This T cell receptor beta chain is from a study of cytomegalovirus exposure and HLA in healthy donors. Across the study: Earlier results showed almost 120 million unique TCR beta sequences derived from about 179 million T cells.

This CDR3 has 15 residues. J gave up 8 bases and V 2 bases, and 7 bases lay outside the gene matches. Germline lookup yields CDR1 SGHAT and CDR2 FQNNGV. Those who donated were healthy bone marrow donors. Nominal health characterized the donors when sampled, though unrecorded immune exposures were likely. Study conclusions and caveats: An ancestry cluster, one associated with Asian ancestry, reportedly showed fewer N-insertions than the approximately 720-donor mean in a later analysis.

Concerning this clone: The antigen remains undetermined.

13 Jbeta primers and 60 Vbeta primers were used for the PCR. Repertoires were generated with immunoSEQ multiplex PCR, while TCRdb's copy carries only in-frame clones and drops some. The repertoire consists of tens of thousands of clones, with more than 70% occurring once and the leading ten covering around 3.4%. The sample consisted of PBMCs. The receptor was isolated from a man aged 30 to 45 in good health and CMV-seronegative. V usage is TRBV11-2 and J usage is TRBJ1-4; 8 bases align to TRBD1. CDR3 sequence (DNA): TGTGCCAGCAGCTTATTAAGCGGGACAGGCGAAAAACTGTTTTTT. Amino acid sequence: CASSLLSGTGEKLFF. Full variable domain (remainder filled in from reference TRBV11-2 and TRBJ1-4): EAGVAQSPRYKIIEKRQSVAFWCNPISGHATLYWYQQILGQGPKLLIQFQNNGVVDDSQLPKDRFSAERLKGVDSTLKIQPAKLEDSAVYLCASSLLSGTGEKLFFGSGTQLSVL.